This TCR beta chain was captured in a study of T cell changes during pregnancy in multiple sclerosis. Produced via immunoSEQ multiplex PCR; TCRdb's table is partial and in-frame only. The table lists 35,000 to 45,000 clones, roughly 88% of them singletons, with 4% to 6% in the top ten. This CDR3 contains 16 residues. V dropped 4 bases and J dropped 5; count of bases not matched to a gene: 13. Germline CDR1 SGDLS, CDR2 YYNGEE. The source material was peripheral blood, sampled in the second trimester of pregnancy. This TCR was sampled from a female donor in good health, enrolled as a control in a pregnancy study. The J gene is TRBJ1-1, the V gene TRBV9, with 8 positions matching TRBD1. CDR3 DNA sequence: TGTGCCAGCAGCCCACCCGGACAGGGATTGGCGACTGAAGCTTTCTTT. It yields the protein CASSPPGQGLATEAFF.